A single sample is the source of the 30 T cell receptor beta chains below, sequenced in a study of cytomegalovirus exposure and HLA in healthy donors. Primers for the PCR totalled 60 Vbeta and 13 Jbeta. TCRdb's table, derived via immunoSEQ multiplex PCR, lists solely in-frame clones and lacks some. The sample shows some 170,000 clones, roughly four fifths of them seen only once. The sequenced sample was PBMCs. The source of these receptors is a woman in her forties or fifties in good health and CMV-seronegative.

V and J are TRBV7-2 and TRBJ2-4, with TRBD1 as a possible D gene (6 bases). Germline V CDR1 and CDR2: SGHTA, FQGNSA. The V end lost 5 bases, the J end lost 10 bases, and 15 bases lay between the germline ends. This CDR3 comprises 13 residues. The CDR3: CASSPQGQGIQYF. The CDR3 DNA reads as TGTGCCAGCAGCCCACAGGGCCAGGGGATTCAGTACTTC.

The chain couples TRBV4-1 to TRBJ1-2; unclear D gene. The V gene lost 4 bases and the J gene lost 2 bases, with 14 bases spanning the gap. The CDR3 length is 15 residues. CDR1 MGHRA and CDR2 YSYEKL come from the germline V gene. CDR3 coding DNA: TGCGCCAGCAGCCGACAAATTCAGGTGAACTATGGCTACACCTTC. This codes for CASSRQIQVNYGYTF.

The chain uses TRBV7-6 and TRBJ2-3; the match to TRBD2 covers 15 bases. V was clipped by 2 bases and J by 1 base; unmatched bases: 10. The CDR3 has 20 amino acids. CDR1 is SGHVS and CDR2 is FNYEAQ in the germline V gene. CDR3 amino acids: CASSLRRFGLAGGGTDTQYF. The CDR3 nucleotides are TGTGCCAGCAGCTTAAGACGCTTTGGACTAGCGGGAGGGGGCACAGATACGCAGTATTTT.

This clone was counted between two and nine times. DNA of the CDR3: TGTGCCAGCAGCTTGCGGGTAGAGACCCAGTACTTC. It is translated as CASSLRVETQYF. This chain links TRBV7-9 with TRBJ2-5; TRBD2 might be the D (5 bases). The CDR3 runs 12 residues. Germline V CDR1 and CDR2: SEHNR, FQNEAQ (reference sequence). V was trimmed by 3 bases and J by 4 bases, leaving 6 bases between them.

This chain connects TRBV4-2 to TRBJ1-1; 9 nucleotides align to TRBD1. The germline V gene encodes CDR1 LGHNA and CDR2 YNFKEQ. The V and J ends lost 4 bases and 1 base, in that order; junction bases with no gene match: 4. This CDR3 is built from 15 residues. The CDR3 DNA reads as TGTGCCAGCAGCCCCGGGGACAGGGAGAACACTGAAGCTTTCTTT. It yields the protein CASSPGDRENTEAFF.

The chain recombines TRBV29-1 with TRBJ2-3; 13 nucleotides agree with TRBD2. CDR1 SQVTM and CDR2 ANQGSEA come from the germline V gene. The CDR3 sequence is 14 residues long. V lost 5 bases, J lost 6 bases, and 5 bases stayed unmatched. CDR3 residues: CSVTSGGARDTQYF. CDR3 sequence (DNA): TGCAGCGTTACTAGCGGGGGGGCCAGGGATACGCAGTATTTT.

The J gene is TRBJ1-4, the V gene TRBV4-2; a possible D gene is TRBD1 (5 bases). The CDR3 covers 14 residues. Germline V lookup: CDR1 LGHNA, CDR2 YNFKEQ. V shed 8 bases and J shed 3 bases, with 13 bases lying between them. CDR3 residues: CASGKTGANEKLFF. The CDR3 DNA reads as TGTGCCAGCGGAAAAACGGGGGCTAATGAAAAACTGTTTTTT.

This chain links TRBV9 with TRBJ2-1; 9 positions match TRBD2. V gave up 0 bases and J gave up 4 bases; unmatched junction bases: 8. In germline, CDR1 is SGDLS, CDR2 YYNGEE. The CDR3 is 17 amino acids. CDR3: CASSVATAGGGYNEQFF. CDR3 in DNA: TGTGCCAGCAGCGTAGCTACGGCGGGGGGGGGATACAATGAGCAGTTCTTC.

The chain uses TRBV5-1 and TRBJ1-1, with unresolved D. This CDR3 region has 14 residues. V gave up 4 bases and J gave up 2 bases, with 12 bases separating them. Germline CDR1 is SGHRS and CDR2 is YFSETQ. The CDR3, as DNA: TGCGCCAGCAGCCCCGTGGGGAGTAACACTGAAGCTTTCTTT. It codes for CASSPVGSNTEAFF.

V and J are TRBV7-2 and TRBJ2-7, with TRBD1 matching over 9 bases. In germline, CDR1 is SGHTA, CDR2 FQGNSA. V was pared by 7 bases and J by 2 bases, with 6 bases of the junction left unmatched. This CDR3 comprises 14 residues. CDR3 region: CASTLDRGTYEQYF. The CDR3 nucleotides read TGTGCCAGCACCTTGGACAGGGGAACCTACGAGCAGTACTTC.

This chain connects TRBV11-2 to TRBJ2-7, with 14 positions matching TRBD2. The CDR3 is made up of 16 amino acids. The V gene's germline CDR1 is SGHAT and CDR2 FQNNGV. V lost 4 bases and J lost 5; bases outside the gene matches: 7. DNA of the CDR3: TGTGCCAGCAGCTCCTCGGGACTAGCGGGAGTCCACGAGCAGTACTTC. It is translated as CASSSSGLAGVHEQYF.

V is TRBV11-3 and J is TRBJ2-2; 8 bases match TRBD1. The CDR3 sequence is 15 residues long. Germline values: CDR1 SGHNT, CDR2 YENEEA. The trim removed 5 bases at V and 5 bases at J, leaving 7 bases unmatched. Here the CDR3 reads CASSPGQGNTGELFF. In DNA form, the CDR3 reads TGTGCCAGCAGCCCCGGACAGGGTAATACCGGGGAGCTGTTTTTT.

The chain employs TRBV27 and TRBJ2-1, with D possibly matching TRBD1 (5 bases). Germline CDR1 reads MNHEY; CDR2 reads SMNVEV (reference sequence). V dropped 8 bases and J dropped 2 bases, with 10 bases sitting between them. This CDR3 comprises 13 residues. CDR3 loop: CASRRQTYNEQFF. Here the CDR3 DNA reads TGTGCCAGCCGTCGACAGACCTACAATGAGCAGTTCTTC.

This sequence joins TRBV6-5 and TRBJ2-7; TRBD1 matches 8 bases. Germline CDR1 is MNHEY and CDR2 is SVGAGI. The CDR3 is made up of 15 amino acids. J gave up 1 base and V 5 bases, and 7 bases lay outside the gene matches. CDR3 coding DNA: TGTGCCAGCAGTGCGTCCGGGACAGGTTCCTACGAGCAGTACTTC. Its protein is CASSASGTGSYEQYF.

The chain joins TRBV5-6 to TRBJ2-5, with TRBD1 identical over 9 bases. Germline CDR1 is SGHDT and CDR2 is YYEEEE. The CDR3 extends over 15 amino acids. V lost 2 bases to trimming and J lost 2 bases; unmatched junction nucleotides: 4. The CDR3 sequence is CASSLGTGPQETQYF. The CDR3 coding sequence is TGTGCCAGCAGCTTAGGGACAGGGCCTCAAGAGACCCAGTACTTC.

With respect to this clone: Other nucleotide sequences from this sample produce the same CDR3. This sequence joins TRBV7-2 and TRBJ1-2; TRBD1 agrees at 7 bases. V was pared by 5 bases and J by 5 bases, with 5 bases of the junction left unmatched. Germline assignment: CDR1 SGHTA and CDR2 FQGNSA. This CDR3 comprises 13 residues. The CDR3 coding sequence is TGTGCCAGCAGCCCAGACAGGGTGTATGGCTACACCTTC. It specifies CASSPDRVYGYTF.

This rearrangement joins TRBV11-2 to TRBJ1-2; D ambiguous. This CDR3 comprises 13 residues. Germline CDR1 is SGHAT and CDR2 is FQNNGV. V was shortened by 2 bases and J by 5 bases, with 9 bases between the two germline ends. CDR3 nucleotides: TGTGCCAGCAGCTTAACCCGGGAATATGGCTACACCTTC. Translating gives CASSLTREYGYTF. Together with reference TRBV11-2 and TRBJ1-2, the CDR3 gives the full variable domain: EAGVAQSPRYKIIEKRQSVAFWCNPISGHATLYWYQQILGQGPKLLIQFQNNGVVDDSQLPKDRFSAERLKGVDSTLKIQPAKLEDSAVYLCASSLTREYGYTFGSGTRLTVV.

The rearrangement uses TRBV25-1 and TRBJ2-7; D is unclear. The ends were cut back, 3 bases at V and 4 bases at J, with 10 bases in the middle. Germline CDR1 and CDR2: MGHDK and SYGVNS. The CDR3 consists of 13 residues. CDR3 in amino acids: CASSDVASYEQYF. CDR3 DNA sequence: TGTGCCAGCAGTGACGTGGCATCTTACGAGCAGTACTTC.

V gene TRBV28 combines with J gene TRBJ1-1; D is unclear. V lost 7 bases and J 4 bases, leaving 16 bases between the germline ends. CDR3 length: 14 residues. Germline CDR1 reads MDHEN; CDR2 reads SYDVKM. As DNA, the CDR3 is TGTGCCAGCAACCCGTCGGTAGTTGGCACTGAAGCTTTCTTT. This translates into CASNPSVVGTEAFF. Variable domain in full (rest from reference TRBV28 and TRBJ1-1): DVKVTQSSRYLVKRTGEKVFLECVQDMDHENMFWYRQDPGLGLRLIYFSYDVKMKEKGDIPEGYSVSREKKERFSLILESASTNQTSMYLCASNPSVVGTEAFFGQGTRLTVV.

The chain combines TRBV19 with TRBJ1-1; tentative D call: TRBD1 (6 bases). Trimming shortened V by 5 bases and J by 11 bases, and 24 bases separated the two germline ends. The length of the CDR3 is 15 residues. Germline-derived CDR1 and CDR2 are LNHDA and SQIVND (reference sequence). The CDR3 DNA reads as TGTGCCAGTAGTCTCCAGGGAGGGGGGGGCGATTCGGCTTTCTTT. It encodes CASSLQGGGGDSAFF.

This chain links TRBV7-9 with TRBJ1-4; unclear D gene. V lost 0 bases to trimming and J lost 4 bases, with 9 bases between them. The CDR3 has 15 amino acids. Germline V gives CDR1 SEHNR, CDR2 FQNEAQ (reference sequence). The DNA for the CDR3 is TGTGCCAGCAGCTTAGCCGTCACCAGTAATGAAAAACTGTTTTTT. Translating it yields CASSLAVTSNEKLFF.

The rearrangement links TRBV9 to TRBJ2-1; 11 nucleotides line up with TRBD1. Per the germline V gene, CDR1 is SGDLS and CDR2 is YYNGEE. CDR3 length: 12 residues. The trim removed 3 bases at V and 13 bases at J, leaving 3 bases unmatched. The CDR3 loop is CASSAGTGGQFF. CDR3 bases: TGTGCCAGCAGCGCAGGGACAGGGGGACAGTTCTTC.

The chain carries TRBV6-1 and TRBJ2-3; D gene unclear. In germline, CDR1 is MNHNS, CDR2 SASEGT. The CDR3 is 14 amino acids. Trimming took 2 bases from V and 6 from J, leaving 12 bases between them. The CDR3: CASSERPSVDTQYF. The CDR3 bases are TGTGCCAGCAGTGAACGGCCTAGTGTGGATACGCAGTATTTT.

This clone was seen just once. The chain carries TRBV14 and TRBJ2-1; tentative D call: TRBD2 (6 bases). Per the germline V gene, CDR1 is SGHDN and CDR2 is FVKESK. The CDR3 length is 16 residues. Deletions cut 0 bases from V and 3 bases from J, with 12 bases between. The CDR3 is CASSQDTGALYNEQFF. The DNA for the CDR3 is TGTGCCAGCAGCCAAGATACGGGAGCCCTCTACAATGAGCAGTTCTTC. Looking up the rest from reference TRBV14 and TRBJ2-1 gives the full variable domain: EAGVTQFPSHSVIEKGQTVTLRCDPISGHDNLYWYRRVMGKEIKFLLHFVKESKQDESGMPNNRFLAERTGGTYSTLKVQPAELEDSGVYFCASSQDTGALYNEQFFGPGTRLTVL.

The gene calls are TRBV7-2 and TRBJ1-2, with D possibly matching TRBD1 (6 bases). This CDR3 is 14 amino acids long. V lost 7 bases and J lost 4, with 16 bases in between. Germline V CDR1 and CDR2: SGHTA, FQGNSA. The CDR3: CASTSAGVAYGYTF. The DNA of the CDR3 is TGTGCCAGCACCTCGGCAGGGGTTGCCTATGGCTACACCTTC.

The chain uses TRBV7-9 and TRBJ1-4; D is undetermined. Between the trimmed V and J ends, which lost 3 bases and 5 bases, there was a span of 13 bases. The CDR3 sequence is 15 residues long. Germline V gene sequence: CDR1 SEHNR, CDR2 FQNEAQ (reference sequence). CDR3: CASSFIRGWNEKLFF. The CDR3 coding sequence is TGTGCCAGCAGCTTCATTCGGGGTTGGAATGAAAAACTGTTTTTT.

The chain links TRBV11-2 to TRBJ2-3; D perhaps matches TRBD2 (6 bases). Trimming removed 5 bases from V and 2 bases from J, with 11 bases in between. Germline V gene lookup returns CDR1 SGHAT and CDR2 FQNNGV. There are 14 residues in the CDR3. Here the CDR3 DNA reads TGTGCCAGCAGCGTCGGGACTCTCACAGATACGCAGTATTTT. Translating gives CASSVGTLTDTQYF.

This chain uses TRBV5-6 with TRBJ2-1; 12 bases are shared with TRBD2. Germline trimming cut 2 bases from V and 4 bases from J; bases unmatched to any gene: 4. Per the germline V gene, CDR1 is SGHDT and CDR2 is YYEEEE. CDR3 length equals 16 residues. As DNA, the CDR3 is TGTGCCAGCAGCTTTTGGACTAGCGGGAAATACAATGAGCAGTTCTTC. Protein: CASSFWTSGKYNEQFF.

The rearrangement uses TRBV5-1 and TRBJ2-2, with D maybe TRBD1 (6 bases). V was pared by 0 bases and J by 6 bases, with 12 bases between. The CDR3 consists of 15 residues. CDR1 is SGHRS, CDR2 YFSETQ, per germline. CDR3 region: CASSLEQGWAGELFF. The CDR3 region has the DNA TGCGCCAGCAGCTTGGAACAGGGTTGGGCCGGGGAGCTGTTTTTT.

This clone is a singleton in its sample. The chain links TRBV9 to TRBJ2-3; TRBD2 matches at 10 bases. CDR3 size: 17 residues. Germline V gives CDR1 SGDLS, CDR2 YYNGEE. V trimming: 4 bases; J trimming: 2 bases; junction bases outside the gene matches: 10. The DNA of the CDR3 is TGTGCCAGCAGCCCAAGAGCGGGGGGGCCTGACACAGATACGCAGTATTTT. Its protein is CASSPRAGGPDTDTQYF.